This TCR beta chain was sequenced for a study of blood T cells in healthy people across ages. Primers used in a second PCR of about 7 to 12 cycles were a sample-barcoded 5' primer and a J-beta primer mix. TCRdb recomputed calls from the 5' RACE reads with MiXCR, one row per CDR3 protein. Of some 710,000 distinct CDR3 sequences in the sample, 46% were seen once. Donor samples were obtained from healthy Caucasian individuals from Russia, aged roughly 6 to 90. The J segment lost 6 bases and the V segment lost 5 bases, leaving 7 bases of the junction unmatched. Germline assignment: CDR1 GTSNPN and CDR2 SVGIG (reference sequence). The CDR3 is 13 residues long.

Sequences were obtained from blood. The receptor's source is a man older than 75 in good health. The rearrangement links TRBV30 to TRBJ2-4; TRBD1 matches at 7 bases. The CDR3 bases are TGTGCCTGGGACAAGACAGGGCGAAACATTCAGTACTTC. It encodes CAWDKTGRNIQYF.